The 18 T cell receptor beta chains below come from one sample, sequenced in a study of blood T cell repertoires in COVID-19. Clones were read by immunoSEQ multiplex PCR, and TCRdb kept only the in-frame ones, dropping some. Of approximately 150,000 clones listed, more than 65% are singletons. Material: PBMCs or T cells enriched from blood (not recorded which). The receptors stem from a man aged 60 to 69 who had recovered from COVID-19.

The rearrangement uses TRBV30 and TRBJ1-2; 9 nucleotides align to TRBD1. From germline, CDR1 is GTSNPN and CDR2 SVGIG (reference sequence). This CDR3 has 14 residues. Losses at the gene ends were 4 bases for V and 5 bases for J; bases not matched to a gene: 8. This CDR3 reads CAWTRDRVGYGYTF. CDR3 sequence (DNA): TGTGCCTGGACGAGGGACAGGGTCGGGTATGGCTACACCTTC.

The chain combines TRBV28 with TRBJ1-1; D is undetermined. The germline V gene has CDR1 MDHEN and CDR2 SYDVKM. Trimming stripped 8 bases from V and 6 bases from J, with 19 bases between. This CDR3 contains 14 residues. CDR3 sequence reads: CASARGGFVAEAFF. The CDR3, as DNA: TGTGCCAGCGCCCGGGGAGGCTTTGTTGCTGAAGCTTTCTTT.

This clone was seen a handful of times. The chain joins TRBV7-8 to TRBJ2-7; 16 bases agree with TRBD2. The CDR3 contains 17 residues. The V gene's germline CDR1 is SGHVS and CDR2 FQNEAQ. Losses at the gene ends were 4 bases for V and 1 base for J; bases not matched to a gene: 4. CDR3 sequence: CASSSGLAGGLSYEQYF. The DNA for the CDR3 is TGTGCCAGCAGCTCGGGACTAGCGGGGGGGCTGTCCTACGAGCAGTACTTC.

The rearrangement links TRBV6-2 or TRBV6-3 to TRBJ2-7, with 11 bases fitting TRBD1. CDR1 is MNHEY and CDR2 is SVGEGT in the germline V gene. Trimming took 0 bases from V and 3 from J; bases not matched to a gene: 1. This CDR3 has 15 amino acids. The DNA for the CDR3 is TGTGCCAGCAGTTACTCGGGGACAGGGGGCTACGAGCAGTACTTC. Translation gives CASSYSGTGGYEQYF.

This rearrangement joins TRBV29-1 to TRBJ2-7, with D perhaps matching TRBD2 (6 bases). With 4 bases removed from V and 6 bases from J, the gap between germline ends came to 10 bases. The CDR3 runs to 11 residues. Germline assignment: CDR1 SQVTM and CDR2 ANQGSEA. The CDR3 is CSVVGGLEQYF. DNA for the CDR3: TGCAGCGTTGTTGGGGGACTCGAGCAGTACTTC.

This rearrangement joins TRBV19 to TRBJ1-2; 8 positions agree with TRBD1. The CDR3 consists of 16 residues. The V gene's germline CDR1 is LNHDA and CDR2 SQIVND (reference sequence). Trimming removed 1 base from V and 6 bases from J; junction bases left unmatched: 10. The CDR3 sequence: CASSIGGWTGRDGYTF. The CDR3 region has the DNA TGTGCCAGTAGTATAGGGGGGTGGACAGGGAGAGATGGCTACACCTTC.

The CDR3 DNA reads as TGTGCCACCAGCAGAGAAGCTGTCGCCTACAATGAGCAGTTCTTC. Translated, it gives CATSREAVAYNEQFF. The chain couples TRBV15 to TRBJ2-1; D call uncertain. This CDR3 has 15 amino acids. The germline V and J ends were trimmed by 0 bases and 2 bases, with 8 bases remaining between them. Germline CDR1 LNHNV, CDR2 YYDKDF (reference sequence).

The genes are TRBV19 and TRBJ2-2; D is perhaps TRBD2 (5 bases). Germline V gives CDR1 LNHDA, CDR2 SQIVND (reference sequence). Trimming removed 5 bases at V and 2 bases at J, with 18 bases between. The CDR3 covers 17 residues. The CDR3, as DNA: TGTGCCAGTAGTCTCGAGGCGGGTCTGCCCAACACCGGGGAGCTGTTTTTT. It encodes CASSLEAGLPNTGELFF.

In this sample, this clone turned up a few times. The V gene is TRBV6-1, the J gene TRBJ2-6; tentatively, D is TRBD1 (5 bases). The germline gives CDR1 MNHNS, CDR2 SASEGT. The CDR3 length is 16 residues. Trimming pared 4 bases from V and 2 bases from J, leaving 12 bases between. This CDR3 reads CASSAQGPTGANVLTF. CDR3 nucleotides: TGTGCCAGCAGTGCGCAGGGTCCCACTGGGGCCAACGTCCTGACTTTC.

V usage is TRBV15 and J usage is TRBJ2-5; D may be TRBD2 (7 bases). Trimming shortened V by 8 bases and J by 4 bases, and 14 bases separated the two germline ends. The CDR3 has 13 amino acids. Looked up from germline, CDR1 is LNHNV and CDR2 is YYDKDF (reference sequence). CDR3 DNA: TGTGCCACCTCCGGGGGGCCGCGAGAGACCCAGTACTTC. It specifies CATSGGPRETQYF.

This rearrangement joins TRBV9 to TRBJ2-3; 11 bases fit TRBD2. CDR3 length equals 16 residues. With 3 bases clipped from V and 2 bases from J, the junction kept 5 bases outside the gene matches. Germline V CDR1 and CDR2: SGDLS, YYNGEE. This chain's CDR3 is CASSAPGLADTDTQYF. Written as DNA, the CDR3 is TGTGCCAGCAGCGCACCGGGACTAGCGGACACAGATACGCAGTATTTT.

The gene calls are TRBV28 and TRBJ2-1; 13 bases fit TRBD2. The J segment lost 10 bases and the V segment lost 3 bases, leaving 15 bases of the junction unmatched. Germline values: CDR1 MDHEN, CDR2 SYDVKM. The CDR3 is 18 amino acids. This CDR3 is CASSFELGLAGARREQFF. CDR3 DNA sequence: TGTGCCAGCAGTTTCGAGTTAGGACTAGCGGGGGCACGAAGGGAGCAGTTCTTC.

The J gene is TRBJ2-5, the V gene TRBV7-9, with TRBD1 matching 9 bases. The V segment lost 5 bases and the J segment 5 bases; nucleotides outside the gene matches: 6. The CDR3 extends over 14 amino acids. Germline V gene sequence: CDR1 SEHNR, CDR2 FQNEAQ (reference sequence). This chain's CDR3 is CASSPTGGRETQYF. The CDR3 DNA sequence: TGTGCCAGCAGCCCGACAGGGGGTAGGGAGACCCAGTACTTC.

The V and J genes are TRBV30 and TRBJ1-1; TRBD1 agrees at 7 bases. After removal of 5 bases from V and 4 bases from J, the junction contained 7 bases not matched to a gene. Germline-derived CDR1 and CDR2 are GTSNPN and SVGIG (reference sequence). The CDR3 extends over 13 amino acids. CDR3 DNA: TGTGCCTGGGGAGGGGGCAAGCGCACTGAAGCTTTCTTT. Encoded protein: CAWGGGKRTEAFF. Using reference TRBV30 and TRBJ1-1 for the parts outside the CDR3, the full variable domain is SQTIHQWPATLVQPVGSPLSLECTVEGTSNPNLYWYRQAAGRGLQLLFYSVGIGQISSEVPQNLSASRPQDRQFILSSKKLLLSDSGFYLCAWGGGKRTEAFFGQGTRLTVV.

This clone was detected only a few times. This rearrangement joins TRBV6-5 to TRBJ1-5, with TRBD1 matching 7 bases. The CDR3 sequence is 13 residues long. V dropped 7 bases and J dropped 7; count of bases not matched to a gene: 7. CDR1 is MNHEY, CDR2 SVGAGI, per germline. CDR3 coding DNA: TGTGCCAGCACGACAGGGTTTCAACAGCCCCAGCATTTT. Translating gives CASTTGFQQPQHF.

The CDR3 sequence: CAISESDRQETQYF. For the CDR3, the DNA is TGTGCCATCAGTGAGTCAGACAGGCAAGAGACCCAGTACTTC. V usage is TRBV10-3 and J usage is TRBJ2-5, with D perhaps matching TRBD1 (6 bases). V gave up 0 bases and J gave up 2 bases, with 7 bases separating them. The CDR3 extends over 14 amino acids. CDR1 is ENHRY and CDR2 is SYGVKD in the germline V gene.

The V call is TRBV7-9, the J call TRBJ1-1; D not resolved. Germline V gene data show CDR1 as SEHNR and CDR2 as FQNEAQ (reference sequence). The CDR3 covers 13 residues. V lost 2 bases to trimming and J lost 2 bases, with 6 bases between them. Written as DNA, the CDR3 is TGTGCCAGCAGCTTAAAGAGTAACACTGAAGCTTTCTTT. Its protein is CASSLKSNTEAFF.

This rearrangement joins TRBV19 to TRBJ1-5; D call uncertain. The CDR3 has 13 residues. With 3 bases removed from V and 4 bases from J, the gap between germline ends came to 7 bases. CDR1 is LNHDA, CDR2 SQIVND, per germline (reference sequence). CDR3 in DNA: TGTGCCAGTAGTATCGAGGAGAATCAGCCCCAGCATTTT. Its translation: CASSIEENQPQHF. The variable domain in full, with the rest retrieved from reference TRBV19 and TRBJ1-5, is DGGITQSPKYLFRKEGQNVTLSCEQNLNHDAMYWYRQDPGQGLRLIYYSQIVNDFQKGDIAEGYSVSREKKESFPLTVTSAQKNPTAFYLCASSIEENQPQHFGDGTRLSIL.